Below, 30 T cell receptor beta chains from the same sample are listed, as sequenced in a study of blood T cells in healthy people across ages (dated by TCRdb to the mid-2010s). The library was prepared using 5' RACE. TCRdb lists the instrument as Illumina HiSeq 2500. A second PCR of about 7 to 12 cycles was performed with a sample-barcoded 5' primer and a J-beta primer mix. The public reads were reprocessed in TCRdb via fastp at Q25 and MiXCR, keeping in-frame beta chains. Rows with one shared CDR3 protein collapse into an entry with the most common genes and DNA. The sample includes 850,000 to 1,300,000 distinct CDR3 sequences, with 40% to 50% observed a single time. The ten biggest clones cover approximately 19% of the sample. Sequencing was performed on blood. These receptors all stem from a woman in her sixties in good health.

CDR3 coding DNA: TGTGCCAGCAGCGTGACGGGGTCTGGGGAGACCCAGTACTTC. This gives the protein CASSVTGSGETQYF. The genes are TRBV11-3 and TRBJ2-7, with D possibly being TRBD2 (5 bases). Judging by the DNA end, TRBJ2-5 fits better; the J call may be wrong. Germline V gene sequence: CDR1 SGHNT, CDR2 YENEEA. This CDR3 spans 14 amino acids.

In this sample, this clonotype turned up a few times. This chain connects TRBV29-1 to TRBJ1-2; no firm D call. The CDR3 sequence is 10 residues long. CDR1 SQVTM and CDR2 ANQGSEA come from the germline V gene. V lost 1 base to trimming and J lost 8 bases, with 5 bases between them. Here the CDR3 DNA reads TGCAGCGTTGAAGTGGGGGGCTACACCTTC. This gives the protein CSVEVGGYTF.

The chain joins TRBV2 to TRBJ2-1; 7 bases map to TRBD2. The CDR3 is 16 residues long. J gave up 6 bases and V 4 bases, and 12 bases lay outside the gene matches. The germline CDR1 and CDR2 sequences are SNHLY and FYNNEI. CDR3 bases: TGTGCCAGCAGTGGTTTTTTGGGAGGGGTAAGCAATGAGCAGTTCTTC. This sequence encodes CASSGFLGGVSNEQFF.

The table lists this clonotype with a few counts. The chain has TRBV4-1 and TRBJ2-1; either TRBD1 or TRBD2 may fit D (5 bases each). Trimming took 1 base from V and 8 from J, leaving 18 bases between them. The CDR3 is made up of 16 amino acids. Germline-derived CDR1 and CDR2 are MGHRA and YSYEKL. CDR3 sequence reads: CASSQGRGLRVYEQFF. The CDR3 DNA reads as TGCGCCAGCAGCCAAGGAAGGGGCCTGAGGGTCTATGAGCAGTTCTTC.

This chain connects TRBV5-1 to TRBJ2-6; the D gene could be TRBD1 or TRBD2 (6 bases each). Germline CDR1 SGHRS, CDR2 YFSETQ. The CDR3 spans 17 residues. Trimming pared 1 base from V and 3 bases from J, leaving 14 bases between. The CDR3 region has the DNA TGCGCCAGCAGCTTGTCTGGTGGGGGGCTTGGGGCCAACGTCCTGACTTTC. Residues: CASSLSGGGLGANVLTF.

With respect to this clonotype: The junction differs from germline at one of its ends, possibly a read error. CDR3 sequence: CASSAWTGKAYGHTF. In DNA, the CDR3 is TGTGCCAGCAGCGCGTGGACAGGGAAAGCCTATGGCCACACCTTC. The chain employs TRBV7-8 and TRBJ1-2, with 8 nucleotides matching TRBD1. The CDR3 runs to 15 residues. Germline V lookup: CDR1 SGHVS, CDR2 FQNEAQ.

The V gene is TRBV7-2, the J gene TRBJ2-1, with TRBD2 matching over 9 bases. CDR1 is SGHTA, CDR2 FQGNSA, per germline. This CDR3 has 17 amino acids. Trimming cost V 1 base and J 2 bases; bases outside gene matches: 6. The CDR3 DNA reads TGTGCCAGCAGCTTAGGTGGCGGGAGGGCCGCCTACAATGAGCAGTTCTTC. Translating it yields CASSLGGGRAAYNEQFF.

Here the CDR3 reads CASSEAFGKNTIYF. CDR3 nucleotide sequence: TGTGCCAGCAGTGAAGCCTTCGGAAAAAACACCATATATTTT. This rearrangement joins TRBV6-1 to TRBJ1-3; D gene unclear. V was pared by 0 bases and J by 6 bases, with 9 bases between. The CDR3 runs 14 residues. The germline gives CDR1 MNHNS, CDR2 SASEGT.

The chain carries TRBV5-1 and TRBJ2-5, with D hard to call. There are 16 residues in the CDR3. V was cut by 0 bases and J by 2 bases, with 14 bases left in between. Germline lookup yields CDR1 SGHRS and CDR2 YFSETQ. The CDR3 protein is CASSLGVGLVQETQYF. CDR3 nucleotide sequence: TGCGCCAGCAGCTTGGGGGTTGGGCTCGTTCAAGAGACCCAGTACTTC.

This chain joins TRBV12-3 or TRBV12-4 and TRBJ1-1; D possibly corresponds to TRBD1 (6 bases). The CDR3 loop spans 11 amino acids. The V and J ends lost 4 bases and 7 bases respectively, with 7 bases between them. Here the CDR3 DNA reads TGTGCCAGCAGTTCACAGGGTGAAGCTTTCTTT. This codes for CASSSQGEAFF.

The chain links TRBV27 to TRBJ1-2; possible D gene TRBD1, 6 bases. This CDR3 has 17 amino acids. Germline V gives CDR1 MNHEY, CDR2 SMNVEV (reference sequence). V gave up 1 base and J gave up 0 bases, with 15 bases separating them. CDR3 nucleotides: TGTGCCAGCAGTTTATATGACAGGCCGGATCCTAACTATGGCTACACCTTC. Encoded protein: CASSLYDRPDPNYGYTF.

The chain has TRBV29-1 and TRBJ1-1, with D possibly being TRBD1 (6 bases). V dropped 3 bases and J dropped 1 base, with 9 bases sitting between them. This CDR3 has 13 residues. From germline, CDR1 is SQVTM and CDR2 ANQGSEA. CDR3 DNA: TGCAGCGTTGAGGGGACAAAGAACACTGAAGCTTTCTTT. Encoded protein: CSVEGTKNTEAFF.

The V call is TRBV6-6, the J call TRBJ2-1; 11 nucleotides line up with TRBD2. Germline V gives CDR1 MNHNY, CDR2 SVGAGI (reference sequence). The CDR3 contains 17 residues. V trimming: 6 bases; J trimming: 6 bases; junction bases outside the gene matches: 13. In DNA, the CDR3 is TGTGCCAGCAGGCTCGGGACTAGCGGAGGAGGGGTCAATGAGCAGTTCTTC. Translating gives CASRLGTSGGGVNEQFF.

This clonotype has just one count. V usage is TRBV9 and J usage is TRBJ2-3; TRBD2 matches 15 bases. With 10 bases clipped from V and 7 bases from J, the junction kept 10 bases outside the gene matches. The CDR3 loop spans 15 amino acids. Germline lookup yields CDR1 SGDLS and CDR2 YYNGEE. CDR3 amino acids: CAWGLAGGDANTQYF. The CDR3 DNA reads as TGTGCCTGGGGACTAGCGGGAGGCGATGCAAATACGCAGTATTTT. The whole variable domain, remainder taken from reference TRBV9 and TRBJ2-3, is DSGVTQTPKHLITATGQRVTLRCSPRSGDLSVYWYQQSLDQGLQFLIQYYNGEERAKGNILERFSAQQFPDLHSELNLSSLELGDSALYFCAWGLAGGDANTQYFGPGTRLTVL.

The V gene is TRBV9, the J gene TRBJ2-1, with a tentative D call TRBD2 (5 bases). There are 16 residues in the CDR3. Trimming cost V 2 bases and J 0 bases, with 12 bases left between them. Germline values: CDR1 SGDLS, CDR2 YYNGEE. The CDR3 sequence: CASSVEGSSSYNEQFF. DNA for the CDR3: TGTGCCAGCAGCGTTGAGGGCTCGAGCTCCTACAATGAGCAGTTCTTC. Filled out from reference TRBV9 and TRBJ2-1, the complete variable domain reads DSGVTQTPKHLITATGQRVTLRCSPRSGDLSVYWYQQSLDQGLQFLIQYYNGEERAKGNILERFSAQQFPDLHSELNLSSLELGDSALYFCASSVEGSSSYNEQFFGPGTRLTVL.

The chain recombines TRBV5-1 with TRBJ2-4; D not resolved. The V end was cut by 0 bases, the J end by 3 bases, with 10 bases between. The CDR3 runs 15 residues. Per germline, CDR1 SGHRS and CDR2 YFSETQ. The CDR3 region has the DNA TGCGCCAGCAGCTTGGGCGACGTGGGCAAAAACATTCAGTACTTC. This gives the protein CASSLGDVGKNIQYF.

This chain connects TRBV24-1 to TRBJ2-2; 7 nucleotides agree with TRBD2. CDR3 size: 14 residues. CDR1 and CDR2 (germline): KGHDR, SFDVKD. V trimming: 5 bases; J trimming: 5 bases; junction bases outside the gene matches: 4. The CDR3 is CATSASGETGELFF. CDR3 nucleotide sequence: TGTGCCACCAGTGCGAGCGGGGAAACCGGGGAGCTGTTTTTT.

This clonotype was counted many times. The CDR3 nucleotides read TGTGCCAGCAGTCTCTTGGGCAGGGGTGACGTGGAGACCCAGTACTTC. This encodes CASSLLGRGDVETQYF. The rearrangement uses TRBV5-6 and TRBJ2-5; the D gene is possibly TRBD1 (6 bases). The V gene's germline CDR1 is SGHDT and CDR2 YYEEEE. This CDR3 has 16 residues. Trimming cost V 5 bases and J 5 bases, with 22 bases left between them. Combining the CDR3 with reference TRBV5-6 and TRBJ2-5 gives the whole variable domain DAGVTQSPTHLIKTRGQQVTLRCSPKSGHDTVSWYQQALGQGPQFIFQYYEEEERQRGNFPDRFSGHQFPNYSSELNVNALLLGDSALYLCASSLLGRGDVETQYFGPGTRLLVL.

V and J are TRBV2 and TRBJ2-6, with D perhaps being TRBD1 or TRBD2 (5 bases each). V lost 4 bases to trimming and J lost 1 base, with 17 bases between them. The CDR3 runs 18 residues. From germline, CDR1 is SNHLY and CDR2 FYNNEI. In DNA form, the CDR3 reads TGTGCCAGCAGTGCGACCGGGACCGCCAGGTCTGGGGCCAACGTCCTGACTTTC. Its translation: CASSATGTARSGANVLTF.

This clonotype was seen a handful of times. Relative to the germline gene, one junction end is altered; a read error may explain this. The chain uses TRBV20-1 and TRBJ2-1; D might be TRBD2 (6 bases). This CDR3 has 14 amino acids. The germline CDR1 and CDR2 sequences are DFQATT and SNEGSKA (reference sequence). This chain's CDR3 is CSARGRTHFNEQFF. CDR3 DNA sequence: TGCAGTGCAAGAGGGAGGACGCACTTCAATGAGCAGTTCTTC.

The chain has TRBV7-7 and TRBJ2-3, with no clear D. Trimming shortened V by 5 bases and J by 4 bases, and 10 bases separated the two germline ends. Germline CDR1 reads SSHAT; CDR2 reads FNYEAQ (reference sequence). The CDR3 length is 13 residues. The CDR3 DNA reads TGTGCCAGCAGCACCGGACCTGCAGATACGCAGTATTTT. This gives the protein CASSTGPADTQYF.

In its sample, this clonotype was seen many times. The chain recombines TRBV14 with TRBJ2-3, with a weak D call TRBD2 (5 bases). V lost 4 bases, J lost 0 bases, and 11 bases lay in between. The CDR3 consists of 15 residues. Germline lookup yields CDR1 SGHDN and CDR2 FVKESK. The CDR3 loop reads CASSLRTGSTDTQYF. Here the CDR3 DNA reads TGTGCCAGCAGCCTAAGGACGGGAAGCACAGATACGCAGTATTTT.

The V and J genes are TRBV7-3 and TRBJ2-1, with 7 bases that match TRBD2. The CDR3 length is 14 residues. Germline lookup yields CDR1 SGHTA and CDR2 FQGTGA. J gave up 8 bases and V 4 bases, and 8 bases lay outside the gene matches. The CDR3 nucleotides are TGTGCCAGCAGCTCGTCCCAACTAGCGCATGAGCAGTTCTTC. It yields the protein CASSSSQLAHEQFF.

This clonotype was seen only a few times. J is TRBJ2-1 and V is TRBV6-5; 10 bases map to TRBD2. V was pared by 3 bases and J by 7 bases, with 6 bases of the junction left unmatched. This CDR3 region has 15 residues. CDR1 and CDR2 from the germline V gene are MNHEY and SVGAGI. The CDR3 DNA sequence: TGTGCCAGCAGTTATAGCGGGGGGCTACATAATGAGCAGTTCTTC. Protein product: CASSYSGGLHNEQFF.

This clonotype was counted once. This sequence joins TRBV7-6 and TRBJ2-7, with D tentatively TRBD1 (6 bases). The germline V gene has CDR1 SGHVS and CDR2 FNYEAQ. This CDR3 spans 13 amino acids. V lost 5 bases, J lost 3 bases, and 11 bases lay in between. CDR3 sequence (DNA): TGTGCCAGCAGCCGGACAGATATCTACGAGCAGTACTTC. Its translation: CASSRTDIYEQYF. The entire variable domain, with the rest obtained from reference TRBV7-6 and TRBJ2-7, is as follows: GAGVSQSPRYKVTKRGQDVALRCDPISGHVSLYWYRQALGQGPEFLTYFNYEAQQDKSGLPNDRFSAERPEGSISTLTIQRTEQRDSAMYRCASSRTDIYEQYFGPGTRLTVT.

This clonotype was detected a few times. The V call is TRBV11-2, the J call TRBJ2-5, with 9 bases that match TRBD2. Matching the DNA end better, TRBJ2-7 makes the J call doubtful. CDR1 and CDR2 from the germline V gene are SGHAT and FQNNGV. The CDR3 is 14 amino acids. This chain's CDR3 is CASSSTSGPHEQYF. The CDR3 DNA is TGTGCCAGCAGTTCGACTAGCGGACCCCACGAGCAGTACTTC.

This clonotype was observed a handful of times. The chain recombines TRBV12-3 or TRBV12-4 with TRBJ2-4, with D possibly being TRBD2 (5 bases). The DNA end is more similar to TRBJ2-7, so the J call may be wrong. CDR3 length: 14 residues. The CDR3 region is CASSLWRRWCEQYF. For the CDR3, the DNA is TGTGCCAGCAGTTTGTGGCGGAGGTGGTGCGAGCAGTACTTC.

V usage is TRBV7-9 and J usage is TRBJ2-5, with D possibly being TRBD1 (6 bases). Germline V CDR1 and CDR2: SEHNR, FQNEAQ (reference sequence). The CDR3 runs 15 residues. The V gene lost 5 bases and the J gene lost 5 bases, with 18 bases spanning the gap. The CDR3 loop reads CASSTRKGGTETQYF. The CDR3 DNA reads as TGTGCCAGCAGCACTAGAAAAGGGGGTACGGAGACCCAGTACTTC.

The chain is built from TRBV27 and TRBJ2-1; 14 nucleotides agree with TRBD2. CDR1 and CDR2 (germline): MNHEY, SMNVEV (reference sequence). J was trimmed by 10 bases and V by 2 bases; bases with no gene match: 4. This CDR3 contains 15 residues. The CDR3 loop reads CASSLAGLAGVEQFF. The CDR3 region has the DNA TGTGCCAGCAGTTTAGCGGGACTAGCGGGAGTGGAGCAGTTCTTC.

This clonotype was detected only a few times. In nucleotides, the CDR3 is TGTGCCAGCAGCTTAGTAACGGTCCTGAAGTATGAAGAGACCCAGTACTTC. Its translation: CASSLVTVLKYEETQYF. The chain couples TRBV7-9 to TRBJ2-5; unclear D gene. The CDR3 contains 17 residues. Between the trimmed V and J ends, which lost 1 base and 3 bases, there was a span of 18 bases. Germline V gene sequence: CDR1 SEHNR, CDR2 FQNEAQ (reference sequence).